These 5 T cell receptor beta chains share one sample of origin, sequenced in a study of blood T cells in healthy people across ages. The second PCR ran roughly 6 to 11 cycles with a sample-barcoded 5' primer and J-beta primers. TCRdb ran MiXCR on the 5' RACE reads and lists one entry per CDR3 protein. The sample has under 1,100,000 distinct CDR3 sequences, about 25% seen once. These data also featured in a second study, about T cells of mothers and their children.

Material: blood. These receptors originate from a girl aged 2 to 10 in good health.

This clonotype appeared a single time. The chain employs TRBV7-2 and TRBJ2-3; TRBD2 aligns across 8 bases. The CDR3 has 16 amino acids. Per the germline V gene, CDR1 is SGHTA and CDR2 is FQGNSA. V shed 1 base, J shed 5 bases, and the junction held 8 bases outside the gene matches. The CDR3 sequence is CASSLVSGLARDTQYF. CDR3 sequence (DNA): TGTGCCAGCAGCTTAGTGTCAGGACTAGCAAGAGATACGCAGTATTTT.

The chain carries TRBV29-1 and TRBJ2-5, with 8 bases that match TRBD1. The CDR3 runs 14 residues. Germline loops: CDR1 SQVTM, CDR2 ANQGSEA. Unmatched junction bases numbered 10, after V lost 3 bases and J lost 7 bases. The CDR3 region is CSVDGETGAVTQYF. In DNA form, the CDR3 reads TGCAGCGTTGATGGTGAGACAGGGGCAGTGACCCAGTACTTC. Looking up the rest from reference TRBV29-1 and TRBJ2-5 gives the full variable domain: SAVISQKPSRDICQRGTSLTIQCQVDSQVTMMFWYRQQPGQSLTLIATANQGSEATYESGFVIDKFPISRPNLTFSTLTVSNMSPEDSSIYLCSVDGETGAVTQYFGPGTRLLVL.

The chain employs TRBV20-1 and TRBJ2-1, with TRBD2 matching 10 bases. Germline lookup yields CDR1 DFQATT and CDR2 SNEGSKA (reference sequence). The CDR3 is 16 amino acids. V shed 2 bases, J shed 5 bases, and the junction held 9 bases outside the gene matches. In DNA form, the CDR3 reads TGCAGTGCTAGAACAAGACTAGCGGGTTCAGACAATGAGCAGTTCTTC. It yields the protein CSARTRLAGSDNEQFF.

Comments on this clonotype: Because it lacks the conserved phenylalanine or tryptophan at the end, this CDR3 is likely a read error. The chain is built from TRBV11-2 and TRBJ2-1, with D tentatively TRBD2 (6 bases). The CDR3 is 19 amino acids. Germline assignment: CDR1 SGHAT and CDR2 FQNNGV. V shed 5 bases and J shed 4 bases, with 27 bases lying between them. This chain's CDR3 is CASSQSRGSRGLEYNEQFL. CDR3 nucleotide sequence: TGTGCCAGCAGCCAATCAAGGGGTTCTAGGGGACTGGAGTACAATGAGCAGTTCTTA.

This clonotype was seen a handful of times. This rearrangement joins TRBV9 to TRBJ2-1, with 7 bases matching TRBD2. The CDR3 runs to 15 residues. V lost 1 base and J lost 8; bases outside the gene matches: 9. Looked up from germline, CDR1 is SGDLS and CDR2 is YYNGEE. The CDR3: CASSVLAGERDEQFF. The DNA of the CDR3 is TGTGCCAGCAGCGTACTTGCGGGAGAGAGGGATGAGCAGTTCTTC.